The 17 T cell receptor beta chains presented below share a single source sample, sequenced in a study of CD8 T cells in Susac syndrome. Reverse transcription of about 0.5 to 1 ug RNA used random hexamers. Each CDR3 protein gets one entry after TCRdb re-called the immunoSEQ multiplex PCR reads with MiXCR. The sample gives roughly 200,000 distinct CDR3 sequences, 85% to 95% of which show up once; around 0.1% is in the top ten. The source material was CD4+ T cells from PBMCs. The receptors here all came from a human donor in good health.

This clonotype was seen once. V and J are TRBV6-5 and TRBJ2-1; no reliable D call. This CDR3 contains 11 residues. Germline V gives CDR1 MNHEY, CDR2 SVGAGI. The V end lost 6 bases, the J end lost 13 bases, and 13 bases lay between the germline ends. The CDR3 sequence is CASSLDRNQFF. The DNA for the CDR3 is TGTGCCAGCAGCCTCGATCGCAACCAGTTCTTC.

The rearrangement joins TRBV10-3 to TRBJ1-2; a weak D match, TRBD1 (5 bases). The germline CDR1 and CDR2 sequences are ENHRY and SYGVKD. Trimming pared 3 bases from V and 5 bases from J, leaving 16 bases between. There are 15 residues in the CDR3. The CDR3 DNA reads TGTGCCATCAGTGATAGAAACCGGGACGTTTATGGCTACACCTTC. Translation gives CAISDRNRDVYGYTF.

The CDR3 bases are TGTGCCAGCAGCCAGGCCGTCGAGACCCAGTACTTC. It is translated as CASSQAVETQYF. V gene TRBV3-1 combines with J gene TRBJ2-5; D not resolved. The CDR3 spans 12 residues. The germline CDR1 and CDR2 sequences are LGHDT and YNNKEL (reference sequence). V shed 3 bases and J shed 5 bases, with 7 bases lying between them.

CDR3: CAIRDVPSSYNSPLHF. The CDR3 bases are TGTGCCATCAGGGACGTACCGAGCTCCTATAATTCACCCCTCCACTTT. The V call is TRBV10-3, the J call TRBJ1-6; D not certain. CDR1 is ENHRY, CDR2 SYGVKD, per germline. The CDR3 is made up of 16 amino acids. The V gene lost 6 bases and the J gene lost 0 bases, with 12 bases spanning the gap.

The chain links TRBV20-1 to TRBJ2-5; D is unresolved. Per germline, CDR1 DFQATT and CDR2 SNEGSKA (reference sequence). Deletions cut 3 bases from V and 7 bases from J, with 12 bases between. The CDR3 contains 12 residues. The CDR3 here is CSASAPSGTQYF. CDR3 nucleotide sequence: TGCAGTGCTAGTGCTCCTTCTGGGACCCAGTACTTC.

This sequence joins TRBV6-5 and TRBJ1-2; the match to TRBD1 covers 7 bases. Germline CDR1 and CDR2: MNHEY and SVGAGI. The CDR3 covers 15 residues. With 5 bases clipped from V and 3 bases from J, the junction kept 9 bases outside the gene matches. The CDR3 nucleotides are TGTGCCAGCAGTCGTGGACAGGAATATGACTATGGCTACACCTTC. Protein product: CASSRGQEYDYGYTF.

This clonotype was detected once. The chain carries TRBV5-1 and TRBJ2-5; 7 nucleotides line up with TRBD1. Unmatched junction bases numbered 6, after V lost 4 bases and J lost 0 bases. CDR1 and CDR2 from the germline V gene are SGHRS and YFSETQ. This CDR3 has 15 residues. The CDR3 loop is CASSAVTGNQETQYF. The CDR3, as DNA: TGCGCCAGCAGCGCAGTGACAGGGAACCAAGAGACCCAGTACTTC.

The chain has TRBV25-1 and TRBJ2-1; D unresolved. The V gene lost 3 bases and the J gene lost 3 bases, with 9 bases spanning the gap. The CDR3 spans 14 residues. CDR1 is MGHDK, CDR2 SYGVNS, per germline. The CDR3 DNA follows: TGTGCCAGCAGTGATATTTATATCTACAATGAGCAGTTCTTC. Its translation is CASSDIYIYNEQFF.

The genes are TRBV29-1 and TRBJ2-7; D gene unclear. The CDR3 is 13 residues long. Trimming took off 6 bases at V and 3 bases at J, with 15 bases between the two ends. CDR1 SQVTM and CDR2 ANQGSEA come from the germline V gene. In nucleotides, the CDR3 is TGCAGCGTAGCCGGTTGGCGCTTCTACGAGCAGTACTTC. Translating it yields CSVAGWRFYEQYF.

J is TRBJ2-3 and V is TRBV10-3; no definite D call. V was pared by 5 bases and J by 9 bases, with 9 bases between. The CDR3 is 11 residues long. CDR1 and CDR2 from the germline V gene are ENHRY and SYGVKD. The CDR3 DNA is TGTGCCATCAGTCCCGGGCCGACGCAGTATTTT. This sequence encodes CAISPGPTQYF.

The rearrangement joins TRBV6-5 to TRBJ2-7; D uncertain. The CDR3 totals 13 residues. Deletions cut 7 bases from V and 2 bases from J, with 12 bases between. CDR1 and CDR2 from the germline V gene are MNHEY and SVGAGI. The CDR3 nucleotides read TGTGCCAGCACAGACGCCCCGGCCTACGAGCAGTACTTC. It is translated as CASTDAPAYEQYF.

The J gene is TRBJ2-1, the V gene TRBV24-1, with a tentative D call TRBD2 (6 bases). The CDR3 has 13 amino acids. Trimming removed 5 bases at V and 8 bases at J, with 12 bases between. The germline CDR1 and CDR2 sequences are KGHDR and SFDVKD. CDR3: CATSGGVGDEQFF. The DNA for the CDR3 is TGTGCCACCAGTGGGGGGGTAGGGGATGAGCAGTTCTTC.

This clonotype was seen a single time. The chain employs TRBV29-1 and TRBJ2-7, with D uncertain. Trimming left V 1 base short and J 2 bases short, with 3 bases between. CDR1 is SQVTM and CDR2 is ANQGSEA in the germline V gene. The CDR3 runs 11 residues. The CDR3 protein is CSVEGAYEQYF. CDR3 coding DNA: TGCAGCGTTGAAGGTGCCTACGAGCAGTACTTC.

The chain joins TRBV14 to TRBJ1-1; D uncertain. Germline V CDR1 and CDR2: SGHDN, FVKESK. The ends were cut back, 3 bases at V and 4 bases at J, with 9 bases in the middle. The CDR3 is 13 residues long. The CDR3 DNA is TGTGCCAGCAGCCAGTGGGCGGCCACTGAAGCTTTCTTT. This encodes CASSQWAATEAFF.

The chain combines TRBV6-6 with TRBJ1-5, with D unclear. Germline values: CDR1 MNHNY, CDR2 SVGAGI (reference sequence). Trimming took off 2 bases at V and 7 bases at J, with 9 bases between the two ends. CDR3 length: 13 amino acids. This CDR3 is CASSYGDIQPQHF. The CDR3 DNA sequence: TGTGCCAGCAGTTACGGGGATATCCAGCCCCAGCATTTT.

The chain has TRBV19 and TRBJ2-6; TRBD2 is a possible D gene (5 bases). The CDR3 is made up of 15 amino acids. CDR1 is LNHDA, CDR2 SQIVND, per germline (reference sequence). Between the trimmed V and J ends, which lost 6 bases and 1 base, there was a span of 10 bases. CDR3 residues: CASRFGSSGANVLTF. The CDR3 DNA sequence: TGTGCCAGTAGATTTGGGAGTTCTGGGGCCAACGTCCTGACTTTC.

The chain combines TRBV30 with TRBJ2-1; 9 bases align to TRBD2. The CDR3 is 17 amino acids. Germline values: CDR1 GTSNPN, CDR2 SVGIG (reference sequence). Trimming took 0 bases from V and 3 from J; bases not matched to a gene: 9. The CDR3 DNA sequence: TGTGCCTGGAGTGTATGGCTAGCGGGACCGAGCTACAATGAGCAGTTCTTC. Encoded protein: CAWSVWLAGPSYNEQFF.